The entry that follows covers one T cell receptor beta chain sequence. Antigen: not known. The data were taken from a study of cytomegalovirus exposure and HLA in healthy donors. General study points: Most TCR sequences were rare, but some public TCRs occurred in many donors.

V lost 0 bases to trimming and J lost 15 bases; unmatched junction nucleotides: 7. The V gene's germline CDR1 is LGHNA and CDR2 YNFKEQ. The CDR3 covers 13 residues. Using immunoSEQ multiplex PCR, the repertoire was profiled, and TCRdb retains in-frame clones only, with some absent. The table shows 70,000 or so clones, with approximately 90% occurring only once. The chain employs TRBV4-2 and TRBJ2-1; 8 bases map to TRBD2. Sequencing used PBMCs. The TCR was taken from a young man in good health and CMV-seronegative. The chain's CDR3 is CASSQDRGRQRFF. As DNA, the CDR3 is TGTGCCAGCAGCCAAGATCGCGGGAGGCAGCGGTTCTTC.